This T cell receptor beta chain was captured in a study of cytomegalovirus exposure and HLA in healthy donors. Primers for the PCR totalled 60 Vbeta and 13 Jbeta. Libraries were prepared by immunoSEQ multiplex PCR; TCRdb keeps only in-frame clonotypes and omits some of them. The sample lists over 150,000 clones, around 75% occurring once. The CDR3 totals 14 residues. CDR1 and CDR2 from the germline V gene are SGHAT and FQNNGV. V lost 5 bases to trimming and J lost 2 bases, with 13 bases between them. The chain is built from TRBV11-2 and TRBJ2-7; D might be TRBD2 (5 bases). The sequence was obtained from a man aged 18 to 35 in good health and CMV-seronegative. The sequencing sample was made of PBMCs. In nucleotides, the CDR3 is TGTGCCAGCAGCCCTCAGAACGGGGCCTACGAGCAGTACTTC. Encoded protein: CASSPQNGAYEQYF.